One and the same sample provided the 19 T cell receptor beta chains below, sequenced in a study of blood T cell repertoires in COVID-19. Profiling relied on immunoSEQ multiplex PCR, and the TCRdb table lists in-frame clones only, not all of them. The table includes tens of thousands of clones, about 77% detected once. What was sequenced was peripheral blood. The receptors stem from a human donor in a cohort sampled during active COVID-19.

The rearrangement links TRBV3-1 (or the pseudogene TRBV3-2) to TRBJ2-1; D unresolved. The germline V and J ends were trimmed by 4 bases and 6 bases, with 10 bases remaining between them. Germline loops: CDR1 LGHDT, CDR2 YNNKEL (reference sequence). The CDR3 is 13 amino acids. The CDR3 DNA sequence: TGTGCCAGCAGCCGACGAGGCCCCAATGAGCAGTTCTTC. Translation gives CASSRRGPNEQFF.

The gene calls are TRBV5-1 and TRBJ2-1; 14 positions match TRBD2. The CDR3 runs to 17 residues. With V trimmed by 4 bases and J by 2 bases, 5 bases remained unmatched. Looked up from germline, CDR1 is SGHRS and CDR2 is YFSETQ. CDR3 coding DNA: TGCGCCAGCAGCCTGAGACTAGCGGGGGGGCCCTACAATGAGCAGTTCTTC. This encodes CASSLRLAGGPYNEQFF.

The genes are TRBV2 and TRBJ1-4, with D tentatively TRBD1 (5 bases). Trimming took 6 bases from V and 1 from J, leaving 12 bases between them. Germline-derived CDR1 and CDR2 are SNHLY and FYNNEI. The CDR3 consists of 15 residues. CDR3 sequence reads: CASSQLTGTNEKLFF. The CDR3 DNA is TGTGCCAGCAGCCAACTCACAGGAACTAATGAAAAACTGTTTTTT.

This chain connects TRBV12-3 or TRBV12-4 to TRBJ1-2, with 8 nucleotides matching TRBD1. Trimming cost V 6 bases and J 7 bases; bases outside gene matches: 7. The CDR3 totals 13 residues. In DNA form, the CDR3 reads TGTGCCAGCAGCCCGGGACAGGCGGTTGGCTACACCTTC. Its translation is CASSPGQAVGYTF.

This rearrangement joins TRBV5-6 to TRBJ2-7, with D maybe TRBD2 (5 bases). Per the germline V gene, CDR1 is SGHDT and CDR2 is YYEEEE. The CDR3 has 13 residues. V lost 4 bases to trimming and J lost 2 bases, with 10 bases between them. The CDR3 loop is CASSPGVAYEQYF. As DNA, the CDR3 is TGTGCCAGCAGCCCCGGGGTGGCCTACGAGCAGTACTTC.

Here the CDR3 reads CASSLLGGSGELFF. The CDR3 nucleotides are TGTGCCAGCAGCTTGCTTGGGGGCTCCGGGGAGCTGTTTTTT. V and J are TRBV5-6 and TRBJ2-2, with D perhaps matching TRBD1 (6 bases). Germline lookup yields CDR1 SGHDT and CDR2 YYEEEE. The CDR3 runs to 14 residues. V lost 1 base, J lost 6 bases, and 10 bases lay in between.

This clone has more than one count but fewer than ten. This chain links TRBV2 with TRBJ1-6; TRBD1 might be the D (6 bases). V was pared by 7 bases and J by 5 bases, with 15 bases between. The CDR3 has 15 amino acids. Per germline, CDR1 SNHLY and CDR2 FYNNEI. CDR3 loop: CASILPGQNNSPLHF. CDR3 bases: TGTGCCAGCATCTTACCCGGACAGAATAATTCACCCCTCCACTTT.

The genes are TRBV20-1 and TRBJ1-2; perhaps TRBD1 as D (5 bases). This CDR3 contains 11 residues. CDR1 is DFQATT and CDR2 is SNEGSKA in the germline V gene (reference sequence). The V end was cut by 7 bases, the J end by 8 bases, with 14 bases between. In nucleotides, the CDR3 is TGCAGTGTCTCGGGGGGTTGGGGCTACACCTTC. Translated: CSVSGGWGYTF.

The V call is TRBV28, the J call TRBJ2-3, with D maybe TRBD1 (6 bases). CDR3 length: 16 residues. Trimming took 3 bases from V and 0 from J, leaving 13 bases between them. CDR1 and CDR2 (germline): MDHEN, SYDVKM. CDR3 residues: CASSFRDISSTDTQYF. Written as DNA, the CDR3 is TGTGCCAGCAGTTTCCGGGACATCTCCAGCACAGATACGCAGTATTTT.

The chain uses TRBV5-8 and TRBJ2-1; TRBD2 agrees at 10 bases. V gave up 3 bases and J gave up 5 bases; unmatched junction bases: 8. This CDR3 comprises 16 residues. The germline gives CDR1 SGHTS, CDR2 YDEGEE. This CDR3 is CASSSGPSGSHNEQFF. As DNA, the CDR3 is TGTGCCAGCAGCTCTGGTCCTAGCGGGAGCCACAATGAGCAGTTCTTC.

The chain links TRBV11-2 to TRBJ1-1; possibly TRBD1 for D (6 bases). Per the germline V gene, CDR1 is SGHAT and CDR2 is FQNNGV. This CDR3 has 14 residues. V was shortened by 6 bases and J by 0 bases, with 11 bases between the two germline ends. The CDR3 DNA is TGTGCCAGCAGACACAGGGACATGAACACTGAAGCTTTCTTT. This sequence encodes CASRHRDMNTEAFF.

The rearrangement links TRBV28 to TRBJ2-6; 7 positions agree with TRBD1. Trimming cost V 6 bases and J 0 bases; bases outside gene matches: 2. The CDR3 runs 15 residues. Germline-derived CDR1 and CDR2 are MDHEN and SYDVKM. The chain's CDR3 is CASRAGGSGANVLTF. The CDR3 DNA sequence: TGTGCCAGCAGAGCAGGGGGCTCTGGGGCCAACGTCCTGACTTTC.

The rearrangement uses TRBV28 and TRBJ1-2, with D hard to call. V was pared by 8 bases and J by 8 bases, with 12 bases between. This CDR3 has 11 residues. Germline assignment: CDR1 MDHEN and CDR2 SYDVKM. The CDR3 region is CASGRVEGYTF. The CDR3 DNA follows: TGTGCCAGCGGCAGAGTGGAGGGCTACACCTTC.

The genes are TRBV28 and TRBJ1-4; TRBD1 agrees at 8 bases. The V gene end was trimmed by 5 bases and the J gene end by 7 bases; junction bases not matched to a gene: 6. The CDR3 sequence is 14 residues long. From germline, CDR1 is MDHEN and CDR2 SYDVKM. CDR3 region: CASSKTGETEKLFF. CDR3 nucleotide sequence: TGTGCCAGCAGTAAGACAGGGGAGACTGAAAAACTGTTTTTT. Variable domain in full (rest from reference TRBV28 and TRBJ1-4): DVKVTQSSRYLVKRTGEKVFLECVQDMDHENMFWYRQDPGLGLRLIYFSYDVKMKEKGDIPEGYSVSREKKERFSLILESASTNQTSMYLCASSKTGETEKLFFGSGTQLSVL.

Only a few counts were recorded for this clone. The genes are TRBV2 and TRBJ1-2; D perhaps matches TRBD1 (5 bases). V gave up 5 bases and J gave up 12 bases, with 25 bases separating them. The length of the CDR3 is 15 residues. Germline V gene lookup returns CDR1 SNHLY and CDR2 FYNNEI. The CDR3, as DNA: TGTGCCAGCAGTCCGCAGGACATCGCCGCCCCTCTTGACACCTTC. This gives the protein CASSPQDIAAPLDTF.

The rearrangement joins TRBV5-6 to TRBJ1-6; possibly TRBD1 for D (5 bases). Trimming pared 6 bases from V and 7 bases from J, leaving 17 bases between. The CDR3 is 15 amino acids. CDR1 and CDR2 (germline): SGHDT, YYEEEE. The chain's CDR3 is CASKLGGQGNSPLHF. CDR3 coding DNA: TGTGCCAGCAAGCTCGGTGGGCAGGGAAATTCACCCCTCCACTTT. Full variable domain (missing parts from reference TRBV5-6 and TRBJ1-6): DAGVTQSPTHLIKTRGQQVTLRCSPKSGHDTVSWYQQALGQGPQFIFQYYEEEERQRGNFPDRFSGHQFPNYSSELNVNALLLGDSALYLCASKLGGQGNSPLHFGNGTRLTVT.

The chain combines TRBV6-1 with TRBJ2-7; D possibly corresponds to TRBD1 (6 bases). The V and J ends lost 3 bases and 7 bases respectively, with 7 bases between them. The CDR3 totals 11 residues. Germline assignment: CDR1 MNHNS and CDR2 SASEGT. The CDR3 sequence is CASSDGTEQYF. The CDR3 DNA sequence: TGTGCCAGCAGTGATGGGACAGAGCAGTACTTC.

V gene TRBV4-1 combines with J gene TRBJ1-4; D might be TRBD1 (5 bases). This CDR3 comprises 15 residues. Germline CDR1 and CDR2: MGHRA and YSYEKL. Trimming took off 3 bases at V and 7 bases at J, with 15 bases between the two ends. The CDR3 coding sequence is TGCGCCAGCAGCCATCCAGGGAAGGGGCTTGAAAAACTGTTTTTT. This codes for CASSHPGKGLEKLFF.

The chain employs TRBV2 and TRBJ1-6, with 9 bases lining up with TRBD1. The junction had 7 bases not matched to a gene; V was cut back by 6 bases and J by 1 base. This CDR3 comprises 17 residues. Germline CDR1 and CDR2: SNHLY and FYNNEI. The CDR3 spells CASRDRGFGSYNSPLHF. The CDR3 coding sequence is TGTGCCAGCAGGGACAGGGGATTTGGATCCTATAATTCACCCCTCCACTTT. Filled out from reference TRBV2 and TRBJ1-6, the complete variable domain reads EPEVTQTPSHQVTQMGQEVILRCVPISNHLYFYWYRQILGQKVEFLVSFYNNEISEKSEIFDDQFSVERPDGSNFTLKIRSTKLEDSAMYFCASRDRGFGSYNSPLHFGNGTRLTVT.